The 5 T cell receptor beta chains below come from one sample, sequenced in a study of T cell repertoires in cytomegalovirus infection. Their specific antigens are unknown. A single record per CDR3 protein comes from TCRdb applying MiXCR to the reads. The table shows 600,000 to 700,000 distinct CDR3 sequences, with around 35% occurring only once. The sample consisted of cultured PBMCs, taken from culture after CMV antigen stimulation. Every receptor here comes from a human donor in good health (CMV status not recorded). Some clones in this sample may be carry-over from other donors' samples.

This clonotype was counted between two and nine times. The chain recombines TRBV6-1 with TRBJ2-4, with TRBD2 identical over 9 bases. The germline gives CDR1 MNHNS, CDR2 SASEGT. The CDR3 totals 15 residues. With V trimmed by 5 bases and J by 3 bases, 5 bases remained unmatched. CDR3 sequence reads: CASSRSGRGKNIQYF. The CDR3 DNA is TGTGCCAGCAGTCGTAGCGGGAGAGGCAAAAACATTCAGTACTTC.

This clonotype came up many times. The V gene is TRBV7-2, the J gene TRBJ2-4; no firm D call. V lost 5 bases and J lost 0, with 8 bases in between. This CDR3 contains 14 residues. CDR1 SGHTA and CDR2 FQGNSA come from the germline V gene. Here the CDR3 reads CASSHSLAKNIQYF. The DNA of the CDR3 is TGTGCCAGCAGCCACAGCTTAGCCAAAAACATTCAGTACTTC.

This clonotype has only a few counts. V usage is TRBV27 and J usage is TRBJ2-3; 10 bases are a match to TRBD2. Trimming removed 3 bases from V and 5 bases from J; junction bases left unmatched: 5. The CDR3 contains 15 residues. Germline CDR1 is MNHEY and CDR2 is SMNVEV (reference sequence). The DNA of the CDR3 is TGTGCCAGCAGTTTTCCTAGCGGGAGTGGAGATACGCAGTATTTT. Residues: CASSFPSGSGDTQYF.

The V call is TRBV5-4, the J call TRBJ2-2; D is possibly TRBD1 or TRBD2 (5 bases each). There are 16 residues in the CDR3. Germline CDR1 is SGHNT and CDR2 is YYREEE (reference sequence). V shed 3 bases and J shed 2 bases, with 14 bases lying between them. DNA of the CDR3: TGTGCCAGCAGCTCTGGGACCTCTCGTAACACCGGGGAGCTGTTTTTT. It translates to CASSSGTSRNTGELFF. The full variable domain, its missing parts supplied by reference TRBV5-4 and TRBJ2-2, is ETGVTQSPTHLIKTRGQQVTLRCSSQSGHNTVSWYQQALGQGPQFIFQYYREEENGRGNFPPRFSGLQFPNYSSELNVNALELDDSALYLCASSSGTSRNTGELFFGEGSRLTVL.

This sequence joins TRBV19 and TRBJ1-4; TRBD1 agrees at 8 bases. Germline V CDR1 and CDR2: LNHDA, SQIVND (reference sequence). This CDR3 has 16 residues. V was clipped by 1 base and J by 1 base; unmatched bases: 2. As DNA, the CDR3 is TGTGCCAGTAGTATAGTCACAGGGGGAACTAATGAAAAACTGTTTTTT. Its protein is CASSIVTGGTNEKLFF. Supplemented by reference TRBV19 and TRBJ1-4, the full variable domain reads DGGITQSPKYLFRKEGQNVTLSCEQNLNHDAMYWYRQDPGQGLRLIYYSQIVNDFQKGDIAEGYSVSREKKESFPLTVTSAQKNPTAFYLCASSIVTGGTNEKLFFGSGTQLSVL.